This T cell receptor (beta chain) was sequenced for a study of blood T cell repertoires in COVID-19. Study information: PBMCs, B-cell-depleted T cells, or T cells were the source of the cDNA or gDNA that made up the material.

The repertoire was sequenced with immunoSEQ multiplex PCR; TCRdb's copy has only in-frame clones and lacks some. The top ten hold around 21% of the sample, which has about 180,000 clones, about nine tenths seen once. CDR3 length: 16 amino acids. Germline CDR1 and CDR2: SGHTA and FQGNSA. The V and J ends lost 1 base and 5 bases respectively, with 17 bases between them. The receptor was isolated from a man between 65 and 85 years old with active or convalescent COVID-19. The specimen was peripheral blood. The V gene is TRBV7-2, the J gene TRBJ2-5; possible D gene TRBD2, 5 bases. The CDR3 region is CASSLVSGVRGETQYF. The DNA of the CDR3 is TGTGCCAGCAGCTTAGTTTCCGGGGTTCGAGGGGAGACCCAGTACTTC.